The present T cell receptor beta chain was sequenced within a study of T cells after yellow fever vaccination. Study overall: In the case of low-cell-number fractions, SMART-Seq v4 Ultra Low Input was used for preparation.

Study-wide points: Abundant bulk-derived clonotypes could contaminate FACS-sorted repertoires. Though weaker, the secondary response peaked faster, on day 5 versus 15.

In TCRdb, the 5' RACE reads were re-called with MiXCR into one record per CDR3 protein. The sample includes 250,000 to 350,000 distinct CDR3 sequences, around 6.8% of them seen just once. Germline CDR1 reads SGHRS; CDR2 reads YFSETQ. The CDR3 runs 14 residues. Trimming took off 0 bases at V and 1 base at J, with 8 bases between the two ends. As to this clonotype: Antigen specificity is unknown. It may be a read error: a sequence one base away is much more abundant.

The chain joins TRBV5-1 to TRBJ2-7, with D perhaps matching TRBD2 (6 bases). Sequences were derived from PBMCs, sampled about 41 days after the first yellow fever vaccination. This receptor was taken from a man younger than 35 who received the YFV17D yellow fever vaccine. CDR3 loop: CASSLDRESYEQYF. The CDR3 DNA reads as TGCGCCAGCAGCTTGGATCGGGAGTCCTACGAGCAGTACTTC.